The rows below give T cell receptor beta chains drawn from one sample of a study of a mutant IDH1 vaccine in newly diagnosed glioma. These receptors are not linked to any known antigen. TCRdb's copy holds only in-frame clones and misses some; the assay was immunoSEQ multiplex PCR. The sample records 65,000 to 85,000 clones, 85% to 90% being singletons. The source was PBMCs, collected from a glioma patient whose treatment included an IDH1 peptide vaccine. Source of these receptors: a man younger than 40 with glioma. The CDR3 runs from the conserved cysteine through the conserved F or W. A D gene is named only where the DNA matches it firmly. Clone size is not always given. Where it is, it says once, few, many or a class for expanded clones.

clone size: .; V gene: TRBV10-3; D gene: .; J gene: TRBJ2-3; CDR3 protein: CAIRGGADTDTQYF; CDR3 DNA: TGTGCCATCAGGGGCGGGGCCGACACAGATACGCAGTATTTT
clone size: .; V gene: TRBV7-9; D gene: .; J gene: TRBJ1-1; CDR3 protein: CASSFGRDTEAFF; CDR3 DNA: TGTGCCAGCAGCTTTGGGAGGGACACTGAAGCTTTCTTT
clone size: once; V gene: TRBV5-1; D gene: .; J gene: TRBJ1-3; CDR3 protein: CASSLSPPEGSGNTIYF; CDR3 DNA: TGCGCCAGCAGCCTGAGCCCCCCGGAGGGCTCTGGAAACACCATATATTTT
clone size: few; V gene: TRBV4-3; D gene: .; J gene: TRBJ1-5; CDR3 protein: CASSQQLDSNQPQHF; CDR3 DNA: TGCGCCAGCAGCCAGCAATTAGACAGCAATCAGCCCCAGCATTTT
clone size: .; V gene: TRBV27; D gene: .; J gene: TRBJ2-7; CDR3 protein: CASSNAGHLTYEQYF; CDR3 DNA: TGTGCCAGCAGCAATGCGGGACATCTAACCTACGAGCAGTACTTC
clone size: few; V gene: TRBV19; D gene: TRBD1; J gene: TRBJ1-1; CDR3 protein: CASTRQGPSQAFF; CDR3 DNA: TGTGCCAGTACCCGACAGGGGCCCTCACAAGCTTTCTTT
clone size: few; V gene: TRBV28; D gene: TRBD1; J gene: TRBJ1-4; CDR3 protein: CASRGTGNEKLFF; CDR3 DNA: TGTGCCAGCAGAGGGACAGGGAATGAAAAACTGTTTTTT
clone size: few; V gene: TRBV7-6; D gene: .; J gene: TRBJ1-6; CDR3 protein: CASSLETSSYNSPLHF; CDR3 DNA: TGTGCCAGCAGCTTAGAGACTAGCTCCTATAATTCACCCCTCCACTTT
clone size: .; V gene: TRBV27; D gene: .; J gene: TRBJ1-1; CDR3 protein: CASKPWTFMNTEAFF; CDR3 DNA: TGTGCCAGCAAACCCTGGACGTTCATGAACACTGAAGCTTTCTTT
clone size: .; V gene: TRBV2; D gene: .; J gene: TRBJ2-4; CDR3 protein: CASSETLAKNIQYF; CDR3 DNA: TGTGCCAGCAGTGAAACCCTAGCCAAAAACATTCAGTACTTC
clone size: .; V gene: TRBV5-8; D gene: TRBD2; J gene: TRBJ2-7; CDR3 protein: CASSLGTSGSRWPEQYF; CDR3 DNA: TGTGCCAGCAGCTTGGGGACTAGCGGGAGTAGGTGGCCCGAGCAGTACTTC
clone size: .; V gene: TRBV7-2; D gene: TRBD1; J gene: TRBJ2-2; CDR3 protein: CASSLRQGPGTGELFF; CDR3 DNA: TGTGCCAGCAGCTTAAGACAGGGCCCGGGCACCGGGGAGCTGTTTTTT
clone size: .; V gene: TRBV30; D gene: .; J gene: TRBJ1-6; CDR3 protein: CAWSGGEVSPLHF; CDR3 DNA: TGTGCCTGGAGTGGAGGGGAGGTTTCACCCCTCCACTTT
clone size: few; V gene: TRBV9; D gene: .; J gene: TRBJ2-1; CDR3 protein: CASSYRAEYSYNEQFF; CDR3 DNA: TGTGCCAGCAGCTATCGTGCCGAGTACTCCTACAATGAGCAGTTCTTC
clone size: .; V gene: TRBV7-8; D gene: TRBD1; J gene: TRBJ2-2; CDR3 protein: CASSLDQGAAGELFF; CDR3 DNA: TGTGCCAGCAGCTTAGATCAGGGGGCGGCCGGGGAGCTGTTTTTT
clone size: .; V gene: TRBV10-3; D gene: .; J gene: TRBJ2-5; CDR3 protein: CAISGGTLETQYF; CDR3 DNA: TGTGCCATCAGTGGGGGGACATTAGAGACCCAGTACTTC
clone size: .; V gene: TRBV29-1; D gene: TRBD2; J gene: TRBJ2-1; CDR3 protein: CSHEAGGSNEQFF; CDR3 DNA: TGCAGCCATGAGGCGGGAGGGAGCAATGAGCAGTTCTTC
clone size: .; V gene: TRBV18; D gene: TRBD1; J gene: TRBJ2-7; CDR3 protein: CASSPVRQGLGQYF; CDR3 DNA: TGTGCCAGCTCGCCTGTACGACAGGGATTGGGGCAGTACTTC
clone size: .; V gene: TRBV7-9; D gene: .; J gene: TRBJ1-5; CDR3 protein: CASSFSNQPQHF; CDR3 DNA: TGTGCCAGCAGCTTCTCTAATCAGCCCCAGCATTTT
clone size: .; V gene: TRBV23-1; D gene: .; J gene: TRBJ1-5; CDR3 protein: CASSQSRGHLSHQPQHF; CDR3 DNA: TGCGCCAGCAGTCAATCCCGGGGACATTTGTCCCATCAGCCCCAGCATTTT
clone size: .; V gene: TRBV2; D gene: TRBD2; J gene: TRBJ2-7; CDR3 protein: CASSAPGLAGSYEQYF; CDR3 DNA: TGTGCCAGCAGTGCCCCGGGACTAGCGGGTTCCTACGAGCAGTACTTC
clone size: .; V gene: TRBV30; D gene: .; J gene: TRBJ1-1; CDR3 protein: CAWSFTRGVTEAFF; CDR3 DNA: TGTGCCTGGAGTTTCACGCGAGGGGTCACTGAAGCTTTCTTT
clone size: .; V gene: TRBV18; D gene: .; J gene: TRBJ2-5; CDR3 protein: CASSPLEETQYF; CDR3 DNA: TGTGCCAGCTCACCACTCGAGGAGACCCAGTACTTC
clone size: few; V gene: TRBV5-1; D gene: .; J gene: TRBJ2-3; CDR3 protein: CASSSGTSRTDTQYF; CDR3 DNA: TGCGCCAGCAGTTCCGGGACATCCCGCACAGATACGCAGTATTTT
clone size: .; V gene: TRBV27; D gene: .; J gene: TRBJ2-1; CDR3 protein: CASSRLLWGRTYNEQFF; CDR3 DNA: TGTGCCAGCAGTCGTCTCCTATGGGGTAGGACCTACAATGAGCAGTTCTTC
clone size: .; V gene: TRBV7-2; D gene: .; J gene: TRBJ2-1; CDR3 protein: CASSLRGGRLSNEQFF; CDR3 DNA: TGTGCCAGCAGCTTGAGAGGGGGACGATTGAGCAATGAGCAGTTCTTC
clone size: .; V gene: TRBV2; D gene: .; J gene: TRBJ1-2; CDR3 protein: CASSEVQARDGYTF; CDR3 DNA: TGTGCCAGCAGTGAAGTTCAAGCCCGGGATGGCTACACCTTC
clone size: .; V gene: TRBV30; D gene: .; J gene: TRBJ2-2; CDR3 protein: CAWSLTGMNTGELFF; CDR3 DNA: TGTGCCTGGAGTTTAACAGGGATGAACACCGGGGAGCTGTTTTTT
clone size: .; V gene: TRBV19; D gene: .; J gene: TRBJ2-5; CDR3 protein: CASRGRTQETQYF; CDR3 DNA: TGTGCCAGTAGGGGACGGACACAAGAGACCCAGTACTTC
clone size: .; V gene: TRBV28; D gene: .; J gene: TRBJ2-3; CDR3 protein: CASLRGGPHTDTQYF; CDR3 DNA: TGTGCCAGCCTCAGGGGGGGACCTCACACAGATACGCAGTATTTT
clone size: .; V gene: TRBV7-9; D gene: .; J gene: TRBJ2-3; CDR3 protein: CASSPVGGHGTDTQYF; CDR3 DNA: TGTGCCAGCAGCCCAGTGGGGGGCCACGGCACAGATACGCAGTATTTT
clone size: .; V gene: TRBV19; D gene: .; J gene: TRBJ1-5; CDR3 protein: CASSTRGNQPQHF; CDR3 DNA: TGTGCCAGTAGTACCCGGGGCAATCAGCCCCAGCATTTT
clone size: .; V gene: TRBV7-2; D gene: TRBD2; J gene: TRBJ2-3; CDR3 protein: CASSLAWDSSGGLTDTQYF; CDR3 DNA: TGTGCCAGCAGCTTAGCGTGGGATTCTAGCGGGGGGCTCACAGATACGCAGTATTTT
clone size: .; V gene: TRBV6-1; D gene: TRBD2; J gene: TRBJ2-7; CDR3 protein: CASSGTLAGTYEQYF; CDR3 DNA: TGTGCCAGCAGTGGGACACTAGCGGGAACCTACGAGCAGTACTTC
clone size: once; V gene: TRBV30; D gene: TRBD1; J gene: TRBJ1-1; CDR3 protein: CAWGLVEGATEAFF; CDR3 DNA: TGTGCCTGGGGGCTGGTTGAGGGGGCTACTGAAGCTTTCTTT
clone size: few; V gene: TRBV9; D gene: TRBD2; J gene: TRBJ2-2; CDR3 protein: CASSARTSGNTGELFF; CDR3 DNA: TGTGCCAGCAGCGCGAGGACTAGCGGAAACACCGGGGAGCTGTTTTTT
clone size: .; V gene: TRBV28; D gene: .; J gene: TRBJ2-2; CDR3 protein: CASSLSFHGELFF; CDR3 DNA: TGTGCCAGCAGTTTATCCTTTCACGGGGAGCTGTTTTTT
clone size: .; V gene: TRBV2; D gene: .; J gene: TRBJ2-7; CDR3 protein: CASKHRGGFEQYF; CDR3 DNA: TGTGCCAGCAAGCACAGGGGAGGGTTCGAGCAGTACTTC
clone size: .; V gene: TRBV7-8; D gene: TRBD1; J gene: TRBJ1-2; CDR3 protein: CASSLRPLTTHGDRRYGYTF; CDR3 DNA: TGTGCCAGCAGCTTACGCCCACTGACTACCCACGGGGACAGAAGATATGGCTACACCTTC
clone size: .; V gene: TRBV6-1; D gene: .; J gene: TRBJ2-3; CDR3 protein: CASRPGKDTQYF; CDR3 DNA: TGTGCCAGCAGGCCAGGGAAAGATACGCAGTATTTT
clone size: .; V gene: TRBV7-9; D gene: .; J gene: TRBJ2-3; CDR3 protein: CALGVITDTQYF; CDR3 DNA: TGTGCCTTAGGGGTTATTACAGATACGCAGTATTTT
clone size: .; V gene: TRBV29-1; D gene: .; J gene: TRBJ1-2; CDR3 protein: CSVTPGPLYGYTF; CDR3 DNA: TGCAGCGTCACCCCGGGCCCCCTCTATGGCTACACCTTC
clone size: .; V gene: TRBV2; D gene: .; J gene: TRBJ1-5; CDR3 protein: CASSAFGAHNQPQHF; CDR3 DNA: TGTGCCAGCAGTGCTTTCGGGGCCCACAATCAGCCCCAGCATTTT
clone size: .; V gene: TRBV5-4; D gene: TRBD1; J gene: TRBJ2-5; CDR3 protein: CASRPSTGVETQYF; CDR3 DNA: TGTGCCAGCAGACCCAGTACAGGGGTGGAGACCCAGTACTTC
clone size: .; V gene: TRBV5-5; D gene: TRBD1; J gene: TRBJ1-1; CDR3 protein: CASSGDRGQLNTEAFF; CDR3 DNA: TGTGCCAGCAGTGGTGACAGGGGGCAGCTGAACACTGAAGCTTTCTTT
clone size: .; V gene: TRBV27; D gene: .; J gene: TRBJ2-3; CDR3 protein: CASSSLMRVHTDTQYF; CDR3 DNA: TGTGCCAGCAGTTCCCTCATGAGGGTTCACACAGATACGCAGTATTTT
clone size: .; V gene: TRBV7-2; D gene: TRBD1; J gene: TRBJ1-6; CDR3 protein: CASSFRDRRSPLHF; CDR3 DNA: TGTGCCAGCAGCTTCCGGGACAGACGCTCACCCCTCCACTTT